A single sample gave rise to the 27 T cell receptor beta chains below, sequenced in a study of CD8 T cells in ankylosing spondylitis. Study findings and constraints: Seemingly characteristic of ankylosing spondylitis blood was a TCR beta motif consisting of about 8 highly homologous variants.

TCRdb redid the calling of the 5' RACE reads with MiXCR, one entry per CDR3 protein. This table holds about 800,000 distinct CDR3 sequences, 12% found once. These receptors have no known antigen. The sequenced sample consisted of blood, either unsorted or a sorted T cell fraction (not recorded which). Receptors originate from a male donor with ankylosing spondylitis.

This clonotype came up a few times. A junction end diverges from the germline sequence, so it may reflect a read error. The CDR3 bases are TGTGCTAGCAGCCCAGGCGCGGGGTTTCAGGCAGATACGCAGTATTTT. This codes for CASSPGAGFQADTQYF. The rearrangement links TRBV7-7 to TRBJ2-3; the D gene is possibly TRBD2 (6 bases). This CDR3 comprises 16 residues. CDR1 SSHAT and CDR2 FNYEAQ come from the germline V gene (reference sequence).

A few counts support this clonotype. The rearrangement uses TRBV10-3 and TRBJ2-7; a possible D gene is TRBD1 (6 bases). CDR1 is ENHRY and CDR2 is SYGVKD in the germline V gene. The CDR3 length is 15 residues. V gave up 0 bases and J gave up 1 base, with 10 bases separating them. The DNA for the CDR3 is TGTGCCATCAGTGAGTCTGCCAGGGGATCCTACGAGCAGTACTTC. Its protein is CAISESARGSYEQYF.

This clonotype was observed a few times. The chain links TRBV4-3 to TRBJ2-3; D possibly corresponds to TRBD2 (6 bases). This CDR3 has 15 amino acids. The V gene's germline CDR1 is LGHNA and CDR2 YSLEER. Trimming took off 5 bases at V and 2 bases at J, with 14 bases between the two ends. The chain's CDR3 is CASSKRAGITDTQYF. The DNA for the CDR3 is TGCGCCAGCAGCAAAAGGGCGGGGATCACAGATACGCAGTATTTT.

This clonotype was found many times. The chain recombines TRBV29-1 with TRBJ1-6; D may be TRBD1 (5 bases). The V gene lost 6 bases and the J gene lost 8 bases, with 14 bases spanning the gap. CDR1 is SQVTM and CDR2 is ANQGSEA in the germline V gene. The CDR3 has 13 amino acids. CDR3 in amino acids: CSVGTGFDSPLHF. The DNA for the CDR3 is TGCAGCGTGGGGACGGGTTTTGATTCACCCCTCCACTTT.

DNA for the CDR3: TGTGCTAGTGGTTTGGCAGGACGCAACAATGAGCAGTTCTTC. This encodes CASGLAGRNNEQFF. The V gene is TRBV12-5, the J gene TRBJ2-1; D not certain. Looked up from germline, CDR1 is LGHNT and CDR2 is FRNRAP. CDR3 size: 14 residues. V was clipped by 1 base and J by 5 bases, with 9 bases between them. Full variable domain (remainder filled in from reference TRBV12-5 and TRBJ2-1): DARVTQTPRHKVTEMGQEVTMRCQPILGHNTVFWYRQTMMQGLELLAYFRNRAPLDDSGMPKDRFSAEMPDATLATLKIQPSEPRDSAVYFCASGLAGRNNEQFFGPGTRLTVL.

This chain connects TRBV5-1 to TRBJ2-5; 7 nucleotides line up with TRBD1. CDR1 and CDR2 (germline): SGHRS, YFSETQ. V shed 6 bases, J shed 5 bases, and the junction held 13 bases outside the gene matches. The CDR3 is 15 residues long. CDR3 amino acids: CASTRAPQGPETQYF. The CDR3 nucleotides read TGCGCCAGCACCCGAGCGCCACAGGGGCCGGAGACCCAGTACTTC.

CDR3 amino acids: CSVLGRVQETQYF. DNA of the CDR3: TGCAGCGTTCTGGGAAGGGTCCAAGAGACCCAGTACTTC. The chain joins TRBV29-1 to TRBJ2-5; D is undetermined. The length of the CDR3 is 13 residues. Germline V gene lookup returns CDR1 SQVTM and CDR2 ANQGSEA. Trimming stripped 5 bases from V and 1 base from J, with 11 bases between.

This clonotype was detected a few times. This sequence joins TRBV4-3 and TRBJ2-7; a possible D gene is TRBD1 (5 bases). The V gene's germline CDR1 is LGHNA and CDR2 YSLEER. The CDR3 length is 15 residues. The V and J ends lost 1 base and 7 bases respectively, with 17 bases between them. The CDR3 DNA reads as TGCGCCAGCAGCCAAGCAGACAGCCCGGCGAAAGAGCAGTACTTC. Its protein product is CASSQADSPAKEQYF.

This clonotype was observed a few times. This chain links TRBV6-1 with TRBJ2-3; possible D gene TRBD1, 5 bases. CDR1 is MNHNS and CDR2 is SASEGT in the germline V gene. V dropped 10 bases and J dropped 0 bases, with 14 bases sitting between them. CDR3 length: 14 amino acids. The CDR3 protein is CATLRGVSTDTQYF. The CDR3 DNA follows: TGTGCCACGCTAAGGGGTGTTAGCACAGATACGCAGTATTTT.

This clonotype was counted ten times or more. The CDR3: CSVEPSRAFF. CDR3 DNA sequence: TGCAGCGTTGAACCGAGCCGGGCTTTCTTT. The chain combines TRBV29-1 with TRBJ1-1; no clear D gene. CDR3 length: 10 residues. Trimming shortened V by 2 bases and J by 11 bases, and 9 bases separated the two germline ends. Germline V gene sequence: CDR1 SQVTM, CDR2 ANQGSEA. The full variable domain, in which reference TRBV29-1 and TRBJ1-1 provide the parts outside the CDR3, is SAVISQKPSRDICQRGTSLTIQCQVDSQVTMMFWYRQQPGQSLTLIATANQGSEATYESGFVIDKFPISRPNLTFSTLTVSNMSPEDSSIYLCSVEPSRAFFGQGTRLTVV.

The chain uses TRBV9 and TRBJ2-3; tentatively, D is TRBD1 or TRBD2 (5 bases each). CDR1 and CDR2 (germline): SGDLS, YYNGEE. The CDR3 consists of 14 residues. Trimming pared 3 bases from V and 7 bases from J, leaving 15 bases between. This CDR3 is CASSAGAPGYTQYF. The CDR3 bases are TGTGCCAGCAGCGCTGGGGCCCCGGGATATACGCAGTATTTT.

In DNA form, the CDR3 reads TGCAGTGCTAGGGTAGCGGCAAACACAGATACGCAGTATTTT. Amino acid sequence: CSARVAANTDTQYF. The chain carries TRBV20-1 and TRBJ2-3; D is perhaps TRBD2 (6 bases). Per the germline V gene, CDR1 is DFQATT and CDR2 is SNEGSKA (reference sequence). This CDR3 spans 14 amino acids. The germline V and J ends were trimmed by 3 bases and 2 bases, with 12 bases remaining between them.

The count of this clonotype is one. The gene calls are TRBV2 and TRBJ1-2; TRBD1 is a possible D gene (6 bases). Trimming took 4 bases from V and 3 from J, leaving 12 bases between them. Per germline, CDR1 SNHLY and CDR2 FYNNEI. The length of the CDR3 is 14 residues. This CDR3 is CASSVRDMDYGYTF. DNA for the CDR3: TGTGCCAGCAGTGTCCGGGACATGGACTATGGCTACACCTTC. The full variable domain, rest sourced from reference TRBV2 and TRBJ1-2, is EPEVTQTPSHQVTQMGQEVILRCVPISNHLYFYWYRQILGQKVEFLVSFYNNEISEKSEIFDDQFSVERPDGSNFTLKIRSTKLEDSAMYFCASSVRDMDYGYTFGSGTRLTVV.

This clonotype appeared a few times. The chain uses TRBV5-1 and TRBJ2-5, with D perhaps TRBD1 (5 bases). V lost 0 bases to trimming and J lost 3 bases, with 9 bases between them. CDR1 and CDR2 from the germline V gene are SGHRS and YFSETQ. This CDR3 is built from 14 residues. CDR3 amino acids: CASSLGPTEETQYF. The DNA for the CDR3 is TGCGCCAGCAGCTTGGGGCCGACAGAAGAGACCCAGTACTTC. Supplemented by reference TRBV5-1 and TRBJ2-5, the full variable domain reads KAGVTQTPRYLIKTRGQQVTLSCSPISGHRSVSWYQQTPGQGLQFLFEYFSETQRNKGNFPGRFSGRQFSNSRSEMNVSTLELGDSALYLCASSLGPTEETQYFGPGTRLLVL.

This clonotype came up a few times. The chain is built from TRBV6-5 and TRBJ2-7; possible D gene TRBD2, 6 bases. V lost 2 bases, J lost 3 bases, and 11 bases lay in between. Germline CDR1 and CDR2: MNHEY and SVGAGI. This CDR3 has 14 amino acids. This CDR3 is CASSYGFSGYEQYF. In DNA, the CDR3 is TGTGCCAGCAGTTACGGGTTTAGCGGCTACGAGCAGTACTTC.

The chain carries TRBV20-1 and TRBJ2-7; TRBD1 might be the D (7 bases). Trimming shortened V by 0 bases and J by 0 bases, and 15 bases separated the two germline ends. Germline V gene lookup returns CDR1 DFQATT and CDR2 SNEGSKA (reference sequence). There are 16 residues in the CDR3. Here the CDR3 reads CSARDPAGGSSYEQYF. In nucleotides, the CDR3 is TGCAGTGCTAGAGACCCTGCAGGGGGGTCCTCCTACGAGCAGTACTTC.

This clonotype was counted many times. The rearrangement joins TRBV6-5 to TRBJ2-5, with 10 bases that match TRBD2. Germline CDR1 is MNHEY and CDR2 is SVGAGI. V shed 0 bases, J shed 7 bases, and the junction held 5 bases outside the gene matches. CDR3 size: 15 residues. This CDR3 reads CASSYSTSGTGTQYF. DNA of the CDR3: TGTGCCAGCAGTTACTCTACTAGCGGGACGGGGACCCAGTACTTC.

This clonotype was seen only a few times. The rearrangement links TRBV20-1 to TRBJ2-7; D perhaps matches TRBD2 (7 bases). The CDR3 runs to 14 residues. The V and J ends lost 6 bases and 0 bases respectively, with 15 bases between them. The germline gives CDR1 DFQATT, CDR2 SNEGSKA (reference sequence). The DNA for the CDR3 is TGCAGTGCCATCCCGCGGGGGCTCTCCTACGAGCAGTACTTC. Its translation is CSAIPRGLSYEQYF.

This clonotype was seen only a few times. The rearrangement links TRBV15 to TRBJ2-2; D call uncertain. The germline CDR1 and CDR2 sequences are LNHNV and YYDKDF (reference sequence). Trimming left V 1 base short and J 5 bases short, with 11 bases between. The CDR3 extends over 15 amino acids. This CDR3 reads CATSRGTLGTGELFF. The DNA of the CDR3 is TGTGCCACCAGCAGAGGAACCCTGGGGACCGGGGAGCTGTTTTTT.

This clonotype has a count of ten or more. The chain links TRBV11-1 to TRBJ2-3; 9 nucleotides line up with TRBD2. J lost 4 bases, V lost 5 bases, and 4 bases had no gene match. Germline lookup yields CDR1 SGHAT and CDR2 FQDESV (reference sequence). The CDR3 spans 14 residues. CDR3: CASSPQRGADTQYF. For the CDR3, the DNA is TGTGCCAGCAGCCCTCAGCGGGGGGCAGATACGCAGTATTTT. Drawing the rest from reference TRBV11-1 and TRBJ2-3, the complete variable domain is EAEVAQSPRYKITEKSQAVAFWCDPISGHATLYWYRQILGQGPELLVQFQDESVVDDSQLPKDRFSAERLKGVDSTLKIQPAELGDSAMYLCASSPQRGADTQYFGPGTRLTVL.

The chain combines TRBV9 with TRBJ2-4, with D unresolved. CDR1 and CDR2 (germline): SGDLS, YYNGEE. The CDR3 contains 15 residues. V dropped 0 bases and J dropped 1 base, with 8 bases sitting between them. CDR3 nucleotide sequence: TGTGCCAGCAGCGTAGGCTCCCTGGCCAAAAACATTCAGTACTTC. Its protein is CASSVGSLAKNIQYF.

This clonotype was observed a few times. The rearrangement uses TRBV20-1 and TRBJ2-1; D ambiguous. Germline CDR1 is DFQATT and CDR2 is SNEGSKA (reference sequence). Trimming shortened V by 3 bases and J by 5 bases, and 14 bases separated the two germline ends. This CDR3 region has 14 residues. This CDR3 is CSARAPTGDNEQFF. The CDR3 region has the DNA TGCAGTGCTAGGGCCCCAACTGGGGACAATGAGCAGTTCTTC.

V gene TRBV30 combines with J gene TRBJ2-7; 9 nucleotides agree with TRBD1. J gave up 1 base and V 2 bases, and 15 bases lay outside the gene matches. CDR3 length equals 18 residues. The germline V gene has CDR1 GTSNPN and CDR2 SVGIG (reference sequence). CDR3 sequence: CAWSSAGDRALWSYEQYF. The CDR3 coding sequence is TGTGCCTGGAGTTCCGCCGGGGACAGGGCCCTTTGGTCCTACGAGCAGTACTTC.

The genes are TRBV20-1 and TRBJ2-2, with 7 bases matching TRBD2. The CDR3 length is 14 residues. With V trimmed by 1 base and J by 4 bases, 3 bases remained unmatched. Per the germline V gene, CDR1 is DFQATT and CDR2 is SNEGSKA (reference sequence). Here the CDR3 DNA reads TGCAGTGCTAGAGCGGGAGGCGCCACCGGGGAGCTGTTTTTT. Residues: CSARAGGATGELFF.

A note on this clonotype: Germline and junction disagree at one end, which may indicate a read error. This rearrangement joins TRBV12-3 or TRBV12-4 to TRBJ2-1, with a possible D match to TRBD2 (6 bases). This CDR3 is built from 14 residues. The CDR3 spells CASSFIPNRGKAVF. For the CDR3, the DNA is TGTGCCAGCAGTTTTATCCCCAATCGCGGGAAAGCCGTCTTC.

This clonotype was recorded a few times. The rearrangement links TRBV20-1 to TRBJ2-7, with 10 bases aligning to TRBD2. The CDR3 sequence is 14 residues long. Germline trimming cut 5 bases from V and 4 bases from J; bases unmatched to any gene: 8. CDR1 and CDR2 from the germline V gene are DFQATT and SNEGSKA (reference sequence). The CDR3 is CSAQRTSGLYEQYF. As DNA, the CDR3 is TGCAGTGCTCAGAGGACTAGCGGACTTTACGAGCAGTACTTC.

The chain recombines TRBV12-3 or TRBV12-4 with TRBJ1-1; tentative D call: TRBD1 (5 bases). V lost 1 base and J 5 bases, leaving 11 bases between the germline ends. This CDR3 has 14 residues. CDR3 sequence reads: CASSLGLGGTEAFF. CDR3 in DNA: TGTGCCAGCAGTTTAGGTTTGGGGGGGACTGAAGCTTTCTTT.